This is a list of T cell receptor beta chains from one sample in a study of regulatory T cells in long-lasting Graves disease. TCRdb fed the multiplex PCR reads into MiXCR, producing one record per CDR3 protein. The data contain roughly 510,000 distinct CDR3 sequences, about 16% of them seen just once; the ten biggest clones take up around 13%. Separately, the same data were catalogued under a study of T cells in Graves' hyperthyroidism and ophthalmopathy.

The material sequenced was peripheral blood mononuclear cells (PBMCs), taken at new diagnosis, from a patient treated with antithyroid drugs. Every receptor here comes from a man younger than 35 with Graves disease. Both conserved end residues are part of each CDR3. A D gene is named only where the DNA matches it firmly. Not all rows give a size; the values are once, few, many and, for expanded clones, a class.

V	size	J	length	D	CDR3	DNA
TRBV12-3/TRBV12-4	many	TRBJ2-1	17	TRBD1	CASSFPLGQGAYNEQFF	TGTGCCAGCAGTTTTCCCTTGGGACAGGGGGCTTACAATGAGCAGTTCTTC
TRBV24-1	many	TRBJ1-3	13	-	CATTDSSGNTIYF	TGTGCCACCACGGACAGCTCTGGAAACACCATATATTTT
TRBV6-1	few	TRBJ1-5	13	TRBD1	CASSRQGVQPQHF	TGTGCCAGCAGTCGGCAGGGGGTTCAGCCCCAGCATTTT
TRBV20-1	-	TRBJ2-5	14	-	CSARQGPSGSTQYF	TGCAGTGCTAGACAGGGTCCGTCGGGATCGACCCAGTACTTC
TRBV11-2	-	TRBJ2-1	16	TRBD1	CASRLLRGRSGYEQFF	TGTGCCAGCAGATTACTTAGGGGGCGGTCAGGGTATGAGCAGTTCTTC
TRBV2	many	TRBJ2-1	18	-	CASSDAVGAGGDWHEQFF	TGTGCCAGCAGTGATGCGGTCGGGGCAGGGGGGGATTGGCATGAGCAGTTCTTC
TRBV3-1	many	TRBJ2-3	20	TRBD2	CASSQDSSPGTSGIRDTQYF	TGTGCCAGCAGCCAAGATTCTTCCCCCGGGACTAGCGGGATCAGAGATACGCAGTATTTT
TRBV9	-	TRBJ2-7	12	-	CASSGTGDEQYF	TGTGCCAGCAGCGGGACGGGCGACGAGCAGTACTTC
TRBV20-1	few	TRBJ2-2	13	-	CSASGINTGELFF	TGCAGTGCTAGCGGGATCAACACCGGGGAGCTGTTTTTT
TRBV28	many	TRBJ2-3	16	-	CASSLGRTRNTDTQYF	TGTGCCAGCAGTTTAGGGCGCACCCGCAACACAGATACGCAGTATTTT
TRBV3-1	once	TRBJ2-2	15	TRBD1	CASSPVTGRTGELFF	TGTGCCAGCAGCCCAGTGACAGGGAGAACCGGGGAGCTGTTTTTT
TRBV30	many	TRBJ2-7	14	TRBD1	CAWSVGGAPYEQYF	TGTGCCTGGAGTGTAGGGGGCGCTCCCTACGAGCAGTACTTC
TRBV29-1	many	TRBJ2-5	13	TRBD2	CSVTTSGRETQYF	TGCAGCGTCACGACCAGCGGGAGAGAGACCCAGTACTTC
TRBV5-6	few	TRBJ1-1	16	TRBD1	CASSLRTGRAFTEAFF	TGTGCCAGCAGCCTGAGGACAGGGAGGGCGTTCACTGAAGCTTTCTTT
TRBV28	many	TRBJ2-7	15	TRBD1	CASSLPGTGAKEQYF	TGTGCCAGCAGTTTACCGGGGACAGGGGCAAAGGAGCAGTACTTC
TRBV7-9	many	TRBJ1-2	13	-	CASSSDGHYGYTF	TGTGCCAGCAGCTCAGACGGTCACTATGGCTACACCTTC
TRBV30	many	TRBJ2-7	14	TRBD2	CAWSLTSGPYEQYF	TGTGCCTGGAGTTTGACTAGCGGGCCTTACGAGCAGTACTTC
TRBV28	many	TRBJ1-5	18	TRBD1	CASSPGTGKGDSNQPQHF	TGTGCCAGCAGTCCCGGGACAGGGAAGGGTGATAGCAATCAGCCCCAGCATTTT
TRBV2	many	TRBJ2-1	17	TRBD2	CASSEDATSGTYNEQFF	TGTGCCAGCAGTGAAGACGCGACTAGCGGGACTTACAATGAGCAGTTCTTC
TRBV7-3	once	TRBJ2-5	15	TRBD2	CARSFGTSSQETQYF	TGTGCCAGAAGCTTCGGGACTAGCTCACAAGAGACCCAGTACTTC
TRBV5-1	many	TRBJ2-7	17	-	CASSLSPNEGATYEQYF	TGCGCCAGCAGCTTATCCCCCAACGAGGGAGCTACCTACGAGCAGTACTTC
TRBV20-1	-	TRBJ1-2	14	-	CSAWGPSGGNGYTF	TGCAGTGCTTGGGGACCCAGTGGGGGGAATGGCTACACCTTC
TRBV7-8	many	TRBJ1-2	15	-	CASSRRTQMDYGYTF	TGTGCCAGCAGCCGACGAACTCAAATGGACTATGGCTACACCTTC
TRBV5-5	-	TRBJ1-1	13	-	CASSLDRQTEAFF	TGTGCCAGCAGCTTGGACAGACAAACTGAAGCTTTCTTT